The clone carrying this T cell receptor beta chain showed up many times. Antigen unknown. The observed sequence ends 3 residues before the CDR3 terminus, with the missing tail filled in from the germline J gene. The record originates from a study of T cell clonality in common variable immunodeficiency. Method: immunoSEQ multiplex PCR; TCRdb's copy keeps in-frame clones and lacks some. The sample contains some 40,000 clones, none occurring once; 2.5% to 3% lies in the top ten. Caucasian heritage predominated among both patients and controls. V lost 6 bases to trimming and J lost 4 bases; unmatched junction nucleotides: 3. Germline V gene data show CDR1 as MNHEY and CDR2 as SVGEGT. The CDR3 runs to 13 residues. Findings and limits, study-wide: CVID subjects shared fewer TCRbeta clones than healthy controls did. The cause of increased CVID clonality remains unclear without subpopulation sequencing.

Source material: peripheral blood mononuclear cells. The J gene is TRBJ2-7, the V gene TRBV6-2 or TRBV6-3; 10 nucleotides agree with TRBD2. This sequence originates from a person aged 18 to 70 in good health. The CDR3 spells CASRPSGRYEQYF. The sequenced part of the CDR3 DNA is TGTGCCAGCAGGCCTAGCGGGAGATACGAG.